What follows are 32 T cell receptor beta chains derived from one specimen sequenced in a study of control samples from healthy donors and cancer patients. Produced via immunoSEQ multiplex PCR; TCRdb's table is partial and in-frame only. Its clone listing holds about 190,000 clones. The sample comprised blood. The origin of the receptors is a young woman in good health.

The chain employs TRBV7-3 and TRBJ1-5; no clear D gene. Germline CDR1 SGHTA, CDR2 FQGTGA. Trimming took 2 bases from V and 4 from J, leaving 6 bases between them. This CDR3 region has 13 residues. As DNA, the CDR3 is TGTGCCAGCAGCTTACAAGCGAATCAGCCCCAGCATTTT. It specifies CASSLQANQPQHF.

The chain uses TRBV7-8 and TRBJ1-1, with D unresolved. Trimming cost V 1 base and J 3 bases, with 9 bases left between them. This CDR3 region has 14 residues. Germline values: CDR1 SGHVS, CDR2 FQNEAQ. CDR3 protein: CASSLEGLDTEAFF. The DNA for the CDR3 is TGTGCCAGCAGCTTAGAAGGGCTGGACACTGAAGCTTTCTTT.

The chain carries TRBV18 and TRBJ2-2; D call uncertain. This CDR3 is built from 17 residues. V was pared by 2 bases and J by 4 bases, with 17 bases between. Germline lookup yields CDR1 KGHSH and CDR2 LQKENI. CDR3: CASSPVDVGAVTGELFF. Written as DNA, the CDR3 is TGTGCCAGCTCACCAGTGGACGTGGGTGCGGTCACCGGGGAGCTGTTTTTT. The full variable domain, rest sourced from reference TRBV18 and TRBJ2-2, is NAGVMQNPRHLVRRRGQEARLRCSPMKGHSHVYWYRQLPEEGLKFMVYLQKENIIDESGMPKERFSAEFPKEGPSILRIQQVVRGDSAAYFCASSPVDVGAVTGELFFGEGSRLTVL.

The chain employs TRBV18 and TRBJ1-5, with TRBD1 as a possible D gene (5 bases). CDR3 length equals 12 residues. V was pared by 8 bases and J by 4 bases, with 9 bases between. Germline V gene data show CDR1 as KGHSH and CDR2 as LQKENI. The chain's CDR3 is CASRRGNQPQHF. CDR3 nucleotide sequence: TGTGCCAGCCGACGGGGGAATCAGCCCCAGCATTTT.

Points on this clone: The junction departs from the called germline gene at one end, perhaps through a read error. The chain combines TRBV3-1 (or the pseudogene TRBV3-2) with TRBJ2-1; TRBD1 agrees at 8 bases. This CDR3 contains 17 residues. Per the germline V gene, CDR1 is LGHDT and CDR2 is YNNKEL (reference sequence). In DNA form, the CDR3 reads TGTGCCAGCAGCCAAGGATTCCCCGGGACAGGTGCCAATGGGCAGTTCTTC. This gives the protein CASSQGFPGTGANGQFF.

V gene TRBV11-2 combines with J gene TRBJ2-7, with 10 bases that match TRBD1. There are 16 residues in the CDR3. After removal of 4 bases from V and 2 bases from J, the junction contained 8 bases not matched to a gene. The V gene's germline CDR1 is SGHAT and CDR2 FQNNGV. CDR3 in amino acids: CASSSPGQGFPYEQYF. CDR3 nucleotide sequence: TGTGCCAGCAGCTCGCCGGGACAGGGGTTTCCCTACGAGCAGTACTTC.

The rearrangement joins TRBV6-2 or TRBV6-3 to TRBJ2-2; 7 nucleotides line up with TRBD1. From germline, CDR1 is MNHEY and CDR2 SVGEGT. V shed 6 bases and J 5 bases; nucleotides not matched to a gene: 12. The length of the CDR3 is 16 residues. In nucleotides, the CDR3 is TGTGCCAGCAGCTCGAGACAGGGCACCCAAACCGGGGAGCTGTTTTTT. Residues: CASSSRQGTQTGELFF.

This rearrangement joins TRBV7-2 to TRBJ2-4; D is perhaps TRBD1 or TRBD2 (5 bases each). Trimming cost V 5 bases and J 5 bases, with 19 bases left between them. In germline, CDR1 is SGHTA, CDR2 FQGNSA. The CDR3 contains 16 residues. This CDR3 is CASSPSKGQGQNIQYF. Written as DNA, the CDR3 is TGTGCCAGCAGCCCATCAAAGGGGCAGGGACAAAACATTCAGTACTTC.

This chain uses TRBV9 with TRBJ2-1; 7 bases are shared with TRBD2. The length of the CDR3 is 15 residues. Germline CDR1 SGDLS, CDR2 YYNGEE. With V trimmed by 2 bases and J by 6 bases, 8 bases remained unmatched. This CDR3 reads CASSVPGTTVNEQFF. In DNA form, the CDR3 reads TGTGCCAGCAGCGTTCCCGGGACTACCGTCAATGAGCAGTTCTTC.

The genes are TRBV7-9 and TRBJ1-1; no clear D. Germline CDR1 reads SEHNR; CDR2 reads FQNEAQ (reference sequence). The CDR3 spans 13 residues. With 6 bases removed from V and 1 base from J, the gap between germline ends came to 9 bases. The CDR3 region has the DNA TGTGCCAGCAGACTAGGAGGGAACACTGAAGCTTTCTTT. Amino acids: CASRLGGNTEAFF.

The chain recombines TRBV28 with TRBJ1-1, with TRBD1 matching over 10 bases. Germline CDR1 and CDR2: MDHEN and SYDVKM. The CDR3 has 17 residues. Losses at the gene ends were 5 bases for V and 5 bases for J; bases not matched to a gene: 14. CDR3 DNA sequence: TGTGCCAGCAGTCATCCGGGACAGGGGCTCGGGTGGACTGAAGCTTTCTTT. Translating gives CASSHPGQGLGWTEAFF.

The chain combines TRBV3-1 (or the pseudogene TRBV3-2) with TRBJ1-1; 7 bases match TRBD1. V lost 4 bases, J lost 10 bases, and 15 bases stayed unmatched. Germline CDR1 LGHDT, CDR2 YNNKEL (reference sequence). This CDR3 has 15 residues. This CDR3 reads CASSPWTGRELRAFF. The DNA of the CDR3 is TGTGCCAGCAGCCCTTGGACAGGTAGGGAGCTAAGAGCTTTCTTT.

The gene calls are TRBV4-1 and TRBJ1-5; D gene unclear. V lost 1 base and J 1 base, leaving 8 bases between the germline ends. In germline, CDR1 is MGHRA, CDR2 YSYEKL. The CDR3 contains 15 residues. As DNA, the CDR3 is TGCGCCAGCAGCCAAGCCTCACAAAGCAATCAGCCCCAGCATTTT. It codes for CASSQASQSNQPQHF.

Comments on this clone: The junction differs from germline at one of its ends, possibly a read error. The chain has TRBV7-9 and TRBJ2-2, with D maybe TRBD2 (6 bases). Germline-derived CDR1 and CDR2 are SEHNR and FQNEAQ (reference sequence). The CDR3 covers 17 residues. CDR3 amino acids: CASSSTPLASKTGELFF. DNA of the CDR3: TGTGCCAGCAGCTCAACCCCACTAGCCTCGAAGACCGGGGAGCTGTTTTTT.

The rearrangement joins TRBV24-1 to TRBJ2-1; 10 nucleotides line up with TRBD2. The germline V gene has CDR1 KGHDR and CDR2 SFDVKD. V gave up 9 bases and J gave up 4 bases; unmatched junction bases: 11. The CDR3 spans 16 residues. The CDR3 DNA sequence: TGTGCCACCCGGGCCCGACTAGCGGGTCCTTACAATGAGCAGTTCTTC. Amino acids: CATRARLAGPYNEQFF.

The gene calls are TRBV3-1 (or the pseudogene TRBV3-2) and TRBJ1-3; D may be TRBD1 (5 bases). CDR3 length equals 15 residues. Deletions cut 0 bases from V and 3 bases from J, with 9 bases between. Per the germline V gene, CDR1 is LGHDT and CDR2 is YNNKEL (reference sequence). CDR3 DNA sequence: TGTGCCAGCAGCCAAGAGGGCAGGGATGGAAACACCATATATTTT. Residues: CASSQEGRDGNTIYF.

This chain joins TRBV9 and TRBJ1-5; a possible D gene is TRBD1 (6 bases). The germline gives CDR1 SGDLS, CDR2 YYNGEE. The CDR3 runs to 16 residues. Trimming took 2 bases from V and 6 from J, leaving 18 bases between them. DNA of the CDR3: TGTGCCAGCAGCGTCGGATTGGACAGTCAGAGTCAGCCCCAGCATTTT. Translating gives CASSVGLDSQSQPQHF.

As DNA, the CDR3 is TGTGCCAGCCCCGGGCAGCAGAACACCGGGGAGCTGTTTTTT. Its translation is CASPGQQNTGELFF. The chain employs TRBV6-5 and TRBJ2-2; D not certain. The germline V gene encodes CDR1 MNHEY and CDR2 SVGAGI. The V end lost 8 bases, the J end lost 1 base, and 11 bases lay between the germline ends. The CDR3 consists of 14 residues.

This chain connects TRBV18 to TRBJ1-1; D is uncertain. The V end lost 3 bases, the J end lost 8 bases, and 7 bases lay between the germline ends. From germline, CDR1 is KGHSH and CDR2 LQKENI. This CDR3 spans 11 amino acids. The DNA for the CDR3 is TGTGCCAGCTCACCGGCAGACGAAGCTTTCTTT. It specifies CASSPADEAFF.

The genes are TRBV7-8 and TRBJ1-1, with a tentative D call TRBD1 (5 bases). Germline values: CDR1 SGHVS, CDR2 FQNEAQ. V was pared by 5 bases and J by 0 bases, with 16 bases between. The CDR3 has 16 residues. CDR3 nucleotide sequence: TGTGCCAGCAGCGGGGAGGTCGGGACTATGAACACTGAAGCTTTCTTT. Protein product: CASSGEVGTMNTEAFF.

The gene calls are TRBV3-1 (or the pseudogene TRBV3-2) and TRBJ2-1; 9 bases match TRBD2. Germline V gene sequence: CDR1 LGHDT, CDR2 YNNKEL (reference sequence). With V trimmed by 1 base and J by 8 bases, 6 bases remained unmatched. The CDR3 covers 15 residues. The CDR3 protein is CASSQGAGGPDEQFF. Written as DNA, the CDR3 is TGTGCCAGCAGCCAAGGTGCGGGGGGGCCAGATGAGCAGTTCTTC.

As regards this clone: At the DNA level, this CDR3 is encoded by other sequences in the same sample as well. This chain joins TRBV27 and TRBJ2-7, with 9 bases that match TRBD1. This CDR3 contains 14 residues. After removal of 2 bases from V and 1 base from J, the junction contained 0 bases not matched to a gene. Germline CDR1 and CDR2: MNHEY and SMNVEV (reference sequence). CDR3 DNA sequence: TGTGCCAGCAGTTTAGGGACAGGGTCCTACGAGCAGTACTTC. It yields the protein CASSLGTGSYEQYF.

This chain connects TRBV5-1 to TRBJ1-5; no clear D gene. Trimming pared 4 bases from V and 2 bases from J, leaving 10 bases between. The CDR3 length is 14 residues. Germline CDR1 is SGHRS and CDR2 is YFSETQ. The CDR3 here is CASSPGGGNQPQHF. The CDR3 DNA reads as TGCGCCAGCAGCCCCGGCGGGGGCAATCAGCCCCAGCATTTT.

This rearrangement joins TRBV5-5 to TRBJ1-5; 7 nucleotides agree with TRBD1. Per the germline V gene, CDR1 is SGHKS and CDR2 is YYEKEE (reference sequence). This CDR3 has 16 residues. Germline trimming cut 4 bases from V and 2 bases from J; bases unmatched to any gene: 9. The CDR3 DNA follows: TGTGCCAGCAGCACAACAGGGGCCTGGGGCAATCAGCCCCAGCATTTT. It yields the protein CASSTTGAWGNQPQHF.

The CDR3 sequence: CASSFFGSGELFF. In DNA form, the CDR3 reads TGTGCCAGCAGTTTCTTCGGGTCCGGGGAGCTGTTTTTT. The V gene is TRBV27, the J gene TRBJ2-2; D remains ambiguous. There are 13 residues in the CDR3. CDR1 is MNHEY, CDR2 SMNVEV, per germline (reference sequence). The ends were cut back, 3 bases at V and 6 bases at J, with 8 bases in the middle.

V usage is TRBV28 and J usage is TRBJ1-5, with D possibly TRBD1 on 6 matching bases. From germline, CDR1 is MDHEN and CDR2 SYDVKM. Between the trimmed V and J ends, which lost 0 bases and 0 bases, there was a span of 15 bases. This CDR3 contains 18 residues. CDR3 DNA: TGTGCCAGCAGTTTATGGTTACTAGGGGGGAATAGCAATCAGCCCCAGCATTTT. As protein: CASSLWLLGGNSNQPQHF.

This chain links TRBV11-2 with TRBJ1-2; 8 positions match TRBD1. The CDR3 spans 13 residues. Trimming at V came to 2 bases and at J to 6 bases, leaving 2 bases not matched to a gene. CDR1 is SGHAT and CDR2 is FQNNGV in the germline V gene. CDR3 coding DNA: TGTGCCAGCAGCTTACCAGGGGGCGATGGCTACACCTTC. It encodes CASSLPGGDGYTF.

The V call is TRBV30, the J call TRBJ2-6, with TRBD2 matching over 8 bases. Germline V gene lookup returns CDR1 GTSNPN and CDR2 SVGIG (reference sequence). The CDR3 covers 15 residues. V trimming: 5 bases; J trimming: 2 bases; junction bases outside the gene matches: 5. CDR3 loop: CAWASGLTGANVLTF. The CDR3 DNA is TGTGCCTGGGCTAGCGGGTTAACTGGGGCCAACGTCCTGACTTTC.

CDR3 region: CSAGAGGNTGELFF. The CDR3 DNA follows: TGCAGTGCTGGTGCGGGGGGGAACACCGGGGAGCTGTTTTTT. The rearrangement joins TRBV20-1 to TRBJ2-2, with 8 bases matching TRBD2. CDR3 length: 14 amino acids. V dropped 5 bases and J dropped 1; count of bases not matched to a gene: 3. Germline values: CDR1 DFQATT, CDR2 SNEGSKA (reference sequence).

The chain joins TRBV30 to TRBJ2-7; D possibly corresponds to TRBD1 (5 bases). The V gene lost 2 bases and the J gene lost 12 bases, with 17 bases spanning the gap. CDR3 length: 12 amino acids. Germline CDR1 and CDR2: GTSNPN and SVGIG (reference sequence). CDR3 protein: CAWSRGNSERYF. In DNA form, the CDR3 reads TGTGCCTGGAGTAGGGGAAACAGTGAGAGGTACTTC.

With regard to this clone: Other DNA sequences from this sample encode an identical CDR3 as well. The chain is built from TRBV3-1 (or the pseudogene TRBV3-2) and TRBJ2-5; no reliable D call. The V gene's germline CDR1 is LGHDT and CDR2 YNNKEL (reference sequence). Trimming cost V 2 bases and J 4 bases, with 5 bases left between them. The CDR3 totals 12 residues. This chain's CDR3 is CASSQLVETQYF. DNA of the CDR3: TGTGCCAGCAGCCAATTGGTAGAGACCCAGTACTTC.

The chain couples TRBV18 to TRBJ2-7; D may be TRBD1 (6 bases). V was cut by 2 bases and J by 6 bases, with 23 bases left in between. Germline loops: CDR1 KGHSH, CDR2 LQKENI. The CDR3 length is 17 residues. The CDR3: CASSPRVGAGVSREQYF. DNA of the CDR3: TGTGCCAGCTCACCAAGAGTTGGGGCAGGGGTGTCGCGCGAGCAGTACTTC.